This TCR beta chain was identified during a study of T cells in Graves' hyperthyroidism and ophthalmopathy. After removal of 5 bases from V and 6 bases from J, the junction contained 6 bases not matched to a gene. Per germline, CDR1 SGHTA and CDR2 FQGTGA. The CDR3 is 14 residues long. TCR beta CDR3 regions were amplified from RNA. Researchers ran a first-round RT-PCR on the TCR CDR3 using the HTBI primer set. TCRdb re-called the multiplex PCR reads with MiXCR, one entry per CDR3 protein. Here the sample spans about 290,000 distinct CDR3 sequences, 13% being singletons. The sample holds many counts of this clonotype.

This sequence originates from a woman in her twenties or thirties with Graves' hyperthyroidism that later progressed to Graves' ophthalmopathy. The chain carries TRBV7-3 and TRBJ2-2, with TRBD1 matching over 7 bases. Sample: blood. CDR3 DNA sequence: TGTGCCAGCAGCGCAAAGACAGGGCCCGGGGAGCTGTTTTTT. It specifies CASSAKTGPGELFF.